This TCR beta chain is from a study of beta chain features in type 1 diabetes. What was sequenced were expressed TCRB transcripts, since all of the isolated RNA had been reverse transcribed. Sequenced by immunoSEQ multiplex PCR; TCRdb stores in-frame clones only, minus some. The data show hundreds of thousands of clones, roughly 31% seen once. Losses at the gene ends were 3 bases for V and 0 bases for J; bases not matched to a gene: 5. Germline-derived CDR1 and CDR2 are MDHEN and SYDVKM. The CDR3 spans 16 residues. Sequenced sample: naive CD4+ T cells from blood. The chain joins TRBV28 to TRBJ2-3, with 8 bases aligning to TRBD1. The TCR sequence derives from a man aged 18-30 years in good health. This CDR3 reads CASSFTGTGSTDTQYF. The CDR3, as DNA: TGTGCCAGCAGTTTCACCGGGACAGGAAGCACAGATACGCAGTATTTT.